The rows below give T cell receptor beta chains drawn from one sample of a study of OX40 agonist ivuxolimab in advanced cancers. Assay: immunoSEQ multiplex PCR; the TCRdb copy retains only in-frame clones and omits some. The sample lists 57,000 or so clones; 86% were seen once. Material: CD4+ or CD8+ T cells sorted from blood, obtained in a trial of the OX40 agonist ivuxolimab. The receptors here all came from an adult with an advanced solid tumor such as melanoma, head and neck, liver or kidney cancer. Each CDR3 is given with its conserved first and last residue.

j_call,v_call,cdr3_aa
TRBJ1-4,TRBV10-3,CAISESIDEKLFF
TRBJ2-2,TRBV7-7,CASSLGSHTGELFF
TRBJ2-7,TRBV7-9,CASSQYAGQTGEQYF
TRBJ1-4,TRBV7-2,CASSTRSGGEKLFF
TRBJ1-5,TRBV6-1,CALGGGPGPQHF
TRBJ1-6,TRBV18,CASSLRGVDSPLHF
TRBJ2-1,TRBV6-1,CASSAAATYNEQFF
TRBJ1-1,TRBV19,CASRWVGQGATEAFF
TRBJ2-2,TRBV7-2,CASSPRSGGELFF
TRBJ1-1,TRBV18,CASSQGTGWGTEAFF